This T cell receptor (beta chain) is from a study of T-cell reconstitution after alpha-beta-depleted transplantation in children. The study, taken as a whole, reports: A year had passed since transplant, and T-cell counts and diversity by then came mostly from newly produced T cells. Recipient T cells and thymic progenitors that survived were the source of the high TCRbeta diversity seen at day 60 in some patients.

It was with unique molecular identifiers that the TCRbeta library was prepared. TCRdb passed the PCR reads through MiXCR, listing each CDR3 protein once. The table includes hundreds of thousands of distinct CDR3 sequences, about 16% detected once. This clonotype was observed a few times. What it binds is unknown. J gave up 3 bases and V 6 bases, and 8 bases lay outside the gene matches. Germline V lookup: CDR1 MNHEY, CDR2 SMNVEV (reference sequence). The CDR3 consists of 14 residues. This receptor was identified in a male patient between 10 and 17 years old who had a stem cell transplant for acute lymphoblastic leukemia, so the T cells may come from the graft donor. Specimen: PBMCs, mostly from graft donor cells, collected 360 days after TCRalphabeta/CD19-depleted stem cell transplant. The chain couples TRBV27 to TRBJ2-7, with 7 bases matching TRBD1. The CDR3 sequence: CASRPIRDSYEQYF. CDR3 bases: TGTGCCAGCAGACCAATTCGGGACAGCTACGAGCAGTACTTC.